This entry lists 18 T cell receptor beta chains sequenced from one sample in a study of blood T cell repertoires in COVID-19. The assay was immunoSEQ multiplex PCR, and TCRdb's table has in-frame clones only and misses some. The repertoire holds 200,000 or so clones, with around nine tenths as singletons. Sequencing was carried out using peripheral blood. These receptors all stem from a man aged 70 or older with active or convalescent COVID-19.

This sequence joins TRBV28 and TRBJ2-6, with D hard to call. The CDR3 has 16 residues. Germline V lookup: CDR1 MDHEN, CDR2 SYDVKM. V shed 1 base and J shed 4 bases, with 11 bases lying between them. The DNA for the CDR3 is TGTGCCAGCAGTTTATTGGTGAAACGGGGGGCCAACGTCCTGACTTTC. It yields the protein CASSLLVKRGANVLTF.

V is TRBV6-1 and J is TRBJ1-3; D gene uncertain. Trimming left V 3 bases short and J 4 bases short, with 7 bases between. Per germline, CDR1 MNHNS and CDR2 SASEGT. This CDR3 has 13 amino acids. CDR3 loop: CASSEVRGNTIYF. The DNA for the CDR3 is TGTGCCAGCAGTGAGGTGCGGGGAAACACCATATATTTT.

The V gene is TRBV7-9, the J gene TRBJ1-5; tentatively, D is TRBD1 (5 bases). Between the trimmed V and J ends, which lost 8 bases and 4 bases, there was a span of 12 bases. The CDR3 spans 13 residues. Looked up from germline, CDR1 is SEHNR and CDR2 is FQNEAQ (reference sequence). CDR3 nucleotides: TGTGCCAGCGAGGCGCGGGGGAATCAGCCCCAGCATTTT. Translating gives CASEARGNQPQHF. Complete variable domain (other parts from reference TRBV7-9 and TRBJ1-5): DTGVSQNPRHKITKRGQNVTFRCDPISEHNRLYWYRQTLGQGPEFLTYFQNEAQLEKSRLLSDRFSAERPKGSFSTLEIQRTEQGDSAMYLCASEARGNQPQHFGDGTRLSIL.

The chain joins TRBV3-1 (or the pseudogene TRBV3-2) to TRBJ1-6; the match to TRBD1 covers 9 bases. The CDR3 length is 17 residues. Trimming cost V 0 bases and J 5 bases; bases outside gene matches: 5. CDR1 LGHDT and CDR2 YNNKEL come from the germline V gene (reference sequence). The CDR3 sequence: CASSQDSRDRDNSPLHF. The CDR3 nucleotides are TGTGCCAGCAGCCAAGATTCGCGGGACAGGGATAATTCACCCCTCCACTTT.

The J gene is TRBJ1-3, the V gene TRBV28; 8 bases are a match to TRBD1. This CDR3 region has 16 residues. The ends lost 5 bases at V and 0 bases at J; junction bases unmatched: 6. In germline, CDR1 is MDHEN, CDR2 SYDVKM. In DNA, the CDR3 is TGTGCCAGCAGTCGACAGGGGTTCCCCTCTGGAAACACCATATATTTT. Protein product: CASSRQGFPSGNTIYF.

This chain's CDR3 is CASSIPGQGGTEAFF. Written as DNA, the CDR3 is TGTGCCAGTAGTATCCCCGGACAGGGGGGTACTGAAGCTTTCTTT. The rearrangement joins TRBV19 to TRBJ1-1; TRBD1 matches 10 bases. Unmatched junction bases numbered 6, after V lost 3 bases and J lost 5 bases. The CDR3 is 15 amino acids. The germline V gene has CDR1 LNHDA and CDR2 SQIVND (reference sequence).

The chain employs TRBV9 and TRBJ2-2, with 7 bases that match TRBD2. Germline values: CDR1 SGDLS, CDR2 YYNGEE. The CDR3 runs 15 residues. J lost 4 bases, V lost 0 bases, and 3 bases had no gene match. The CDR3 bases are TGTGCCAGCAGCGTAGGCCTAGCGGCCACCGGGGAGCTGTTTTTT. It encodes CASSVGLAATGELFF.

The chain recombines TRBV4-3 with TRBJ1-1; no clear D gene. The length of the CDR3 is 15 residues. Germline CDR1 reads LGHNA; CDR2 reads YSLEER. V was cut by 0 bases and J by 0 bases, with 8 bases left in between. The CDR3 DNA is TGCGCCAGCAGCCAAGAATATCCGGTGAACACTGAAGCTTTCTTT. It codes for CASSQEYPVNTEAFF.

The chain uses TRBV6-5 and TRBJ2-7; perhaps TRBD2 as D (6 bases). V was cut by 1 base and J by 3 bases, with 13 bases left in between. The CDR3 runs 15 residues. The germline V gene encodes CDR1 MNHEY and CDR2 SVGAGI. The CDR3 loop reads CASSYLEGMDYEQYF. CDR3 in DNA: TGTGCCAGCAGTTACTTGGAGGGGATGGACTACGAGCAGTACTTC.

The rearrangement links TRBV6-2 or TRBV6-3 to TRBJ2-1; 12 bases fit TRBD2. Germline loops: CDR1 MNHEY, CDR2 SVGEGT. The CDR3 consists of 18 residues. With 4 bases clipped from V and 2 bases from J, the junction kept 9 bases outside the gene matches. CDR3 bases: TGTGCCAGCAGTTCCTTGGTGGCTAGCGGGAGGGCCTACAATGAGCAGTTCTTC. Translation gives CASSSLVASGRAYNEQFF.

The genes are TRBV5-1 and TRBJ2-5; perhaps TRBD1 as D (5 bases). The V end lost 0 bases, the J end lost 2 bases, and 11 bases lay between the germline ends. Germline V gene data show CDR1 as SGHRS and CDR2 as YFSETQ. This CDR3 has 15 amino acids. The CDR3 DNA follows: TGCGCCAGCAGCTTGGGAGGACACGGACAAGAGACCCAGTACTTC. Its protein product is CASSLGGHGQETQYF.

This sequence joins TRBV4-3 and TRBJ2-7, with D possibly TRBD2 on 6 matching bases. The ends were cut back, 0 bases at V and 0 bases at J, with 9 bases in the middle. The CDR3 runs to 15 residues. The germline CDR1 and CDR2 sequences are LGHNA and YSLEER. The CDR3 region has the DNA TGCGCCAGCAGCCAAGAGTGGCGGGACTCCTACGAGCAGTACTTC. The encoded protein is CASSQEWRDSYEQYF.

The chain employs TRBV4-3 and TRBJ2-5; the D gene is possibly TRBD2 (5 bases). Germline V gene lookup returns CDR1 LGHNA and CDR2 YSLEER. V was clipped by 1 base and J by 2 bases, with 14 bases between them. The CDR3 loop spans 16 amino acids. The CDR3 sequence: CASSQAFRGNQETQYF. The CDR3 DNA reads as TGCGCCAGCAGCCAAGCTTTCCGGGGAAATCAAGAGACCCAGTACTTC.

The V gene is TRBV12-5, the J gene TRBJ2-7, with TRBD2 matching 10 bases. The CDR3 is 17 residues long. CDR1 LGHNT and CDR2 FRNRAP come from the germline V gene. V was pared by 4 bases and J by 3 bases, with 12 bases of the junction left unmatched. The CDR3 DNA sequence: TGTGCTAGTGGTTCCTTCTGCGCTAGCGGGAGTGTCTACGAGCAGTACTTC. It encodes CASGSFCASGSVYEQYF.

This chain joins TRBV2 and TRBJ2-2, with D perhaps TRBD1 (5 bases). The ends were cut back, 7 bases at V and 7 bases at J, with 10 bases in the middle. Germline CDR1 reads SNHLY; CDR2 reads FYNNEI. The CDR3 totals 12 residues. Here the CDR3 reads CASMGRGGELFF. The CDR3, as DNA: TGTGCCAGCATGGGAAGGGGCGGGGAGCTGTTTTTT.

The chain couples TRBV30 to TRBJ1-4; the match to TRBD1 covers 7 bases. Germline V CDR1 and CDR2: GTSNPN, SVGIG (reference sequence). The CDR3 length is 14 residues. V was pared by 2 bases and J by 5 bases, with 5 bases of the junction left unmatched. CDR3 DNA: TGTGCCTGGAGTCCCCGCAGGGGGAATGAAAAACTGTTTTTT. Amino acids: CAWSPRRGNEKLFF.

This clone was picked up a small number of times. The V gene is TRBV6-5, the J gene TRBJ2-2, with 11 positions matching TRBD2. Per germline, CDR1 MNHEY and CDR2 SVGAGI. CDR3 length: 15 residues. V lost 6 bases and J lost 6; bases outside the gene matches: 6. The CDR3 DNA reads as TGTGCCAGCAGAGCCCCGGGACTAGCGGCCGGGGAGCTGTTTTTT. Its translation: CASRAPGLAAGELFF.

This rearrangement joins TRBV7-2 to TRBJ2-5; 12 nucleotides align to TRBD2. With 5 bases clipped from V and 5 bases from J, the junction kept 6 bases outside the gene matches. This CDR3 is 15 amino acids long. Germline CDR1 and CDR2: SGHTA and FQGNSA. CDR3 nucleotides: TGTGCCAGCAGCCCGCTAGCGGGGGGGAGGGAGACCCAGTACTTC. Translation: CASSPLAGGRETQYF. The full variable domain, its missing parts supplied by reference TRBV7-2 and TRBJ2-5, is GAGVSQSPSNKVTEKGKDVELRCDPISGHTALYWYRQSLGQGLEFLIYFQGNSAPDKSGLPSDRFSAERTGGSVSTLTIQRTQQEDSAVYLCASSPLAGGRETQYFGPGTRLLVL.